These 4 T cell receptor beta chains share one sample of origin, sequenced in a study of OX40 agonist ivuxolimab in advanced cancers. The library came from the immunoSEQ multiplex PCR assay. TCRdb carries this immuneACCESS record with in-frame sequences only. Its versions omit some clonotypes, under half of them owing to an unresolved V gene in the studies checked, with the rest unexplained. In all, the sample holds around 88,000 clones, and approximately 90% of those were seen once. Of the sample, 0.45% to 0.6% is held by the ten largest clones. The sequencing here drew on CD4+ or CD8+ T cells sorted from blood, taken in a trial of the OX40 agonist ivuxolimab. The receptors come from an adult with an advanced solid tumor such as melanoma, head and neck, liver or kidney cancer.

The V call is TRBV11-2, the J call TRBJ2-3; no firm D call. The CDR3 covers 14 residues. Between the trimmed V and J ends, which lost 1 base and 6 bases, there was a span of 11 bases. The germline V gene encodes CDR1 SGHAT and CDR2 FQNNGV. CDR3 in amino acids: CASSLGQDKDTQYF. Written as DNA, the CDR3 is TGTGCCAGCAGCTTAGGCCAAGACAAGGATACGCAGTATTTT.

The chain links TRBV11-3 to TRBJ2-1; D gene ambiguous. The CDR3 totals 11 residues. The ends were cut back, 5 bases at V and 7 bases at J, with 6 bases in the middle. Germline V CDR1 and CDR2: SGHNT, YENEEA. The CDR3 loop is CASSRLNEQFF. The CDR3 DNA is TGTGCCAGCAGCCGTTTGAATGAGCAGTTCTTC.

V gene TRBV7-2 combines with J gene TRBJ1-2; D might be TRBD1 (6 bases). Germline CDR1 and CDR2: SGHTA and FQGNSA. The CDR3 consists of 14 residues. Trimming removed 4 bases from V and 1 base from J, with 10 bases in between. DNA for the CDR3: TGTGCCAGCAGCTCCCCAGGGGTTAACTATGGCTACACCTTC. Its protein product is CASSSPGVNYGYTF.

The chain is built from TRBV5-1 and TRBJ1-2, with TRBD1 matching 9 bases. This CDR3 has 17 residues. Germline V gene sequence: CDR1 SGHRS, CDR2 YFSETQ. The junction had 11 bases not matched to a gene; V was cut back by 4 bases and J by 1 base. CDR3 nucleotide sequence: TGCGCCAGCAGCCTGAACCCCGGGACAGGGTTTAACTATGGCTACACCTTC. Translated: CASSLNPGTGFNYGYTF.